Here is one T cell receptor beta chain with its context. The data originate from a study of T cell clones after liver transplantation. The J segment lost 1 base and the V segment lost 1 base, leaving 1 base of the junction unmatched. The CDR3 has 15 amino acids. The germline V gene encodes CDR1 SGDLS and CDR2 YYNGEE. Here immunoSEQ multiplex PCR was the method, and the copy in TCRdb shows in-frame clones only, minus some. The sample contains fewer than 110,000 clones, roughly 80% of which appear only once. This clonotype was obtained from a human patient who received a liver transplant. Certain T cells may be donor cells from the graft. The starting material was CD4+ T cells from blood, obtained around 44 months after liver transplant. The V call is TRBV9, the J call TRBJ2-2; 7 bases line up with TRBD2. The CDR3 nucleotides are TGTGCCAGCAGCGTACTAGCGGAGAACACCGGGGAGCTGTTTTTT. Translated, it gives CASSVLAENTGELFF.